These 5 T cell receptor beta chains originate from one sample sequenced in a study of CD8+ T cells in alopecia areata. cDNA serving as the sequencing template came from extracted, reverse transcribed RNA. Sequenced by immunoSEQ multiplex PCR; TCRdb stores in-frame clones only, minus some. The sample holds 190,000 or so clones, 58% seen once. The treatment: oral pan-JAK inhibitor, 5-10 mg twice daily. The starting material was CD4+ T cells sorted from blood, obtained at week 24, from a patient treated with tofacitinib. The origin of the receptors is a human donor with alopecia areata.

The chain links TRBV11-3 to TRBJ2-5; D gene ambiguous. The CDR3 runs 13 residues. Trimming stripped 1 base from V and 4 bases from J, with 7 bases between. Per germline, CDR1 SGHNT and CDR2 YENEEA. The CDR3 coding sequence is TGTGCCAGCAGCTTAGGACGAGCAGAGACCCAGTACTTC. Its translation: CASSLGRAETQYF. The full variable domain, in which reference TRBV11-3 and TRBJ2-5 provide the parts outside the CDR3, is EAGVVQSPRYKIIEKKQPVAFWCNPISGHNTLYWYLQNLGQGPELLIRYENEEAVDDSQLPKDRFSAERLKGVDSTLKIQPAELGDSAVYLCASSLGRAETQYFGPGTRLLVL.

The chain joins TRBV29-1 to TRBJ1-1; D may be TRBD1 (6 bases). There are 15 residues in the CDR3. Trimming removed 0 bases at V and 5 bases at J, with 16 bases between. Germline CDR1 SQVTM, CDR2 ANQGSEA. CDR3 DNA: TGCAGCGTTGAAGAAACAGGGATTCGGGTGACTGAAGCTTTCTTT. Encoded protein: CSVEETGIRVTEAFF.

V is TRBV5-4 and J is TRBJ2-1; D remains ambiguous. V lost 3 bases, J lost 6 bases, and 13 bases lay in between. This CDR3 has 14 amino acids. Germline loops: CDR1 SGHNT, CDR2 YYREEE (reference sequence). CDR3 in DNA: TGTGCCAGCAGCTATAGACGACCAGCCAATGAGCAGTTCTTC. This translates into CASSYRRPANEQFF.

The CDR3 here is CASSRDSNGYTF. The CDR3 nucleotides are TGTGCCAGCAGCAGGGACAGTAATGGCTACACCTTC. This rearrangement joins TRBV5-4 to TRBJ1-2; TRBD1 matches 7 bases. CDR1 and CDR2 (germline): SGHNT, YYREEE (reference sequence). The CDR3 consists of 12 residues. Germline trimming cut 4 bases from V and 6 bases from J; bases unmatched to any gene: 3. The full variable domain, in which reference TRBV5-4 and TRBJ1-2 provide the parts outside the CDR3, is ETGVTQSPTHLIKTRGQQVTLRCSSQSGHNTVSWYQQALGQGPQFIFQYYREEENGRGNFPPRFSGLQFPNYSSELNVNALELDDSALYLCASSRDSNGYTFGSGTRLTVV.

The chain combines TRBV4-3 with TRBJ2-5; TRBD2 matches at 9 bases. Germline V gene data show CDR1 as LGHNA and CDR2 as YSLEER. The CDR3 runs 14 residues. Trimming cost V 4 bases and J 4 bases; bases outside gene matches: 4. CDR3 DNA: TGCGCCAGCAGCCTTCGACTAGCGGTAGAGACCCAGTACTTC. Amino acids: CASSLRLAVETQYF.